What follows describes a single T cell receptor beta chain. The data derive from a study of response to subunit inactivated influenza vaccine. TCRdb called the RT-PCR reads again in MiXCR, with one record for every CDR3 protein. The table records approximately 700,000 distinct CDR3 sequences, 15% to 18% of them present only once. The junction had 7 bases not matched to a gene; V was cut back by 5 bases and J by 5 bases. This CDR3 has 14 amino acids. This TCR was sampled from a man in his fifties or sixties who received an inactivated influenza vaccine. Sequences were derived from PBMCs from blood, sampled approximately 13 days after vaccination. The chain couples TRBV12-3 or TRBV12-4 to TRBJ2-7; 9 nucleotides match TRBD1. CDR3 loop: CASSPKGQGNEQYF. In nucleotides, the CDR3 is TGTGCCAGCAGTCCCAAGGGACAGGGAAACGAGCAGTACTTC.